These T cell receptor beta chains were read from a single sample in a study of T cells expressing NK-cell markers. With the 5' RACE reads reprocessed, TCRdb shows one record per CDR3 protein and no DNA. In all, the sample yields 550,000 to 600,000 distinct CDR3 sequences. Material for sequencing was blood T cells: a sorted CD56 or NKG2C T cell subset, CD4+ or CD8+ T cells, or bulk PBMC T cells (not recorded which). The origin of the receptors is a man aged 18 to 35 in good health. Each CDR3 is given with its conserved first and last residue. The order of the fields is V gene, J gene, CDR3 length, CDR3 protein.

TRBV20-1,TRBJ2-7,17,CSASSGQSIAISYEQYF
TRBV27,TRBJ2-1,14,CASREGSGSSEQFF
TRBV6-1,TRBJ1-4,13,CASSARLAEKLFF
TRBV12-3/TRBV12-4,TRBJ2-7,14,CASTDRTAFYEQYF
TRBV20-1,TRBJ1-2,12,CSAKDRRYGYTF
TRBV4-1,TRBJ2-1,18,CASSQAGALAVAYNEQFF
TRBV5-5,TRBJ1-5,15,CASSDTGGSNQPQHF
TRBV7-2,TRBJ1-5,14,CASSSRARGQPQHF
TRBV15,TRBJ1-1,14,CATSRVDRNTEAFF
TRBV30,TRBJ2-7,13,CAWSVSSPYEQYF
TRBV2,TRBJ1-1,14,CASRLSGRNTEAFF
TRBV29-1,TRBJ1-1,13,CSVHRVYSPEAFF
TRBV7-3,TRBJ2-3,16,CASSLKLAGGPDTQYF
TRBV29-1,TRBJ2-7,15,CSGLKLAGGAYEQYF
TRBV20-1,TRBJ1-4,13,CSGPHPSGEKLFF
TRBV5-6,TRBJ1-2,19,CASSLFVTATPRSNYGYTF
TRBV29-1,TRBJ2-2,14,CSVGGPMNTGELFF
TRBV12-3/TRBV12-4,TRBJ2-3,14,CASRPGVARSPQYF